The rows below give T cell receptor beta chains drawn from one sample of a study of shared clonotypes between healthy human individuals. TCRdb's copy holds only in-frame clones and misses some; the assay was immunoSEQ multiplex PCR. The sample gives about 680,000 clones, around 72% of which show up once; about 2% is in the top ten. The sequenced sample consisted of memory CD4+ T cells sorted from blood. These receptors all come from a woman in her thirties in good health. The CDR3 runs from the conserved cysteine through the conserved F or W. The order of the fields is CDR3 DNA, CDR3 protein, CDR3 length, D gene, V gene, clone size, J gene. D genes are given only for firm matches. Not all rows give a size; the values are once, few, many and, for expanded clones, a class.

TGTGCCAGCAGTGTCACAGGAACAACCACAGATACGCAGTATTTT	CASSVTGTTTDTQYF	15	.	TRBV25-1	.	TRBJ2-3
TGTGCCAGTGGAAGGACAGGGGTAAATGAAAAACTGTTTTTT	CASGRTGVNEKLFF	14	TRBD1	TRBV19	.	TRBJ1-4
TGCAGTGCTTCTCCAGCCTACGAGCAGTACTTC	CSASPAYEQYF	11	.	TRBV20-1	.	TRBJ2-7
TGTGCCAGCCGGACGGGGACTAGCGGGAGAGGCGCCTACAATGAGCAGTTCTTC	CASRTGTSGRGAYNEQFF	18	TRBD2	TRBV2	.	TRBJ2-1
TGTGCCACCAGCAGAGTTCGGGATAATGAAAAACTGTTTTTT	CATSRVRDNEKLFF	14	.	TRBV15	.	TRBJ1-4
TGTGCCAGCAGTTCCAGGGCTACTTCGAAGCAGTACTTC	CASSSRATSKQYF	13	.	TRBV28	.	TRBJ2-7
TGTGCCAGCAGCCAAGGGACTAGCGGGAACTACGAGCAGTACTTC	CASSQGTSGNYEQYF	15	TRBD2	TRBV4-2	.	TRBJ2-7
TGTGCCATCAGTGGGACAGGGGGGGACACTGAAGCTTTCTTT	CAISGTGGDTEAFF	14	TRBD1	TRBV10-3	.	TRBJ1-1
TGTGCCAGCCGACCGACTAGCTCCTACGAGCAGTACTTC	CASRPTSSYEQYF	13	.	TRBV6-6	.	TRBJ2-7
TGTGCCAGTAGTATTAGGTGGAGCACTGAAGCTTTCTTT	CASSIRWSTEAFF	13	.	TRBV19	once	TRBJ1-1
TGTGCCAGCAGAACCGGGACAGGGGGTGTCGGGGAGCTGTTTTTT	CASRTGTGGVGELFF	15	TRBD1	TRBV28	.	TRBJ2-2
TGTGCCAGCAGCAGGGACAGGGCGTCTGGAAACACCATATATTTT	CASSRDRASGNTIYF	15	TRBD1	TRBV27	.	TRBJ1-3
TGCGCCAGCAGCTCGTCCGGGACAGGGCAACTTGGCTACACCTTC	CASSSSGTGQLGYTF	15	TRBD1	TRBV5-1	.	TRBJ1-2
TGTGCCAGCAGCTTGGTTATTGATTACAATGAGCAGTTCTTC	CASSLVIDYNEQFF	14	.	TRBV5-6	.	TRBJ2-1
TGTGCCAGCAGCTCCGGGACAGGGCTTTACGAGCAGTACTTC	CASSSGTGLYEQYF	14	TRBD1	TRBV28	few	TRBJ2-7
TGTGCCAGCAGCTTCCGCAGAGGGGGGAACAGCCAGCACGAGCAGTACTTC	CASSFRRGGNSQHEQYF	17	.	TRBV7-9	few	TRBJ2-7
TGTGCCAGCAGTGCTACAGACCTAAGCACAGATACGCAGTATTTT	CASSATDLSTDTQYF	15	.	TRBV2	.	TRBJ2-3
TGTGCCAGCAGTGAATACGACATGAAAGAGTTTTTT	CASSEYDMKEFF	12	.	TRBV2	.	TRBJ1-4
TGTGCCAGCAGTCCCGGGACTAGCGGGAGGGCCGTCTACGAGCAGTACTTC	CASSPGTSGRAVYEQYF	17	TRBD2	TRBV28	.	TRBJ2-7
TGTGCCAGCAGCCCGGTTAGTAGTGACATTCAGTACTTC	CASSPVSSDIQYF	13	.	TRBV7-9	.	TRBJ2-4
TGTGCCAGCAGCTTTGACAGGGACCTATATGGCTACACCTTC	CASSFDRDLYGYTF	14	TRBD1	TRBV5-6	.	TRBJ1-2
TGTGCCAGCAGCCGGCAGCGGGACCAGGAGCAGTTCTTC	CASSRQRDQEQFF	13	TRBD2	TRBV7-2	.	TRBJ2-1
TGTGCCAGCAGTATCCTCCGGACTGAAGCTTTCTTT	CASSILRTEAFF	12	.	TRBV28	.	TRBJ1-1
TGTGCCAGTAGTACCATACAGGGGACTCCTTACGAGCAGTACTTC	CASSTIQGTPYEQYF	15	.	TRBV19	.	TRBJ2-7
TGTGCCAGCAGTGAAGTAGGGGGAAGCTCCTACAATGAGCAGTTCTTC	CASSEVGGSSYNEQFF	16	.	TRBV6-1	.	TRBJ2-1
TGTGCCAGCAGCTTAGGGCTAGCGGCGACCTACGAGCAGTACTTC	CASSLGLAATYEQYF	15	TRBD2	TRBV7-9	.	TRBJ2-7
TGCGCCAGCAGCATACAGGGGCGGGTAAGAGACACTGAAGCTTTCTTT	CASSIQGRVRDTEAFF	16	TRBD1	TRBV5-1	many	TRBJ1-1
TGTGCCAGCAGCCAAGTTGAAGGGAGGGTGCGAGCTTTCTTT	CASSQVEGRVRAFF	14	.	TRBV14	.	TRBJ1-1
TGTGCCAGTAGCGACCAGGAGAGCTCTGGGGCCAACGTCCTGACTTTC	CASSDQESSGANVLTF	16	.	TRBV19	.	TRBJ2-6
TGCGCCAGCAGTGGAAGTCGAGGGGCTAACATCTACAATGAGCAGTTCTTC	CASSGSRGANIYNEQFF	17	.	TRBV10-1	.	TRBJ2-1
TGTGCCAGCAGCTCGCGGGAGGGGGGCACAGATACGCAGTATTTT	CASSSREGGTDTQYF	15	TRBD2	TRBV11-2	once	TRBJ2-3
TGTGCCAGCAGTTCTCAGAGTCCCAATCAGCCCCAGCATTTT	CASSSQSPNQPQHF	14	.	TRBV27	.	TRBJ1-5
TGTGCCAGCAGTTCAAGACCGGGCACAGATACGCAGTATTTT	CASSSRPGTDTQYF	14	.	TRBV27	.	TRBJ2-3
TGTGCCAGCAGTGAAAGCGGTGTGACGGCGCCCAGCTATGGCTACACCTTC	CASSESGVTAPSYGYTF	17	.	TRBV6-1	.	TRBJ1-2
TGTGCCAGCAGTTACACAGGGGGCGCGGGGACTGAAGCTTTCTTT	CASSYTGGAGTEAFF	15	TRBD1	TRBV9	.	TRBJ1-1
TGTGCCAGCAGCTTAGGGGAAAAGCCCCAGCATTTT	CASSLGEKPQHF	12	.	TRBV7-6	.	TRBJ1-5
TGTGCCAGCAGTTTACAGGGCTCTCCTGGAAACACCATATATTTT	CASSLQGSPGNTIYF	15	.	TRBV28	few	TRBJ1-3
TGTGCCAGCAGTTTACGTCGGATGAACACTGAAGCTTTCTTT	CASSLRRMNTEAFF	14	.	TRBV28	.	TRBJ1-1
TGTGCCAGCAGTTTTAACGGGGGAACAACCGGGGAGCTGTTTTTT	CASSFNGGTTGELFF	15	.	TRBV27	.	TRBJ2-2
TGTGCCAGCAGTTCGAGACGGCCGAACACTGAAGCTTTCTTT	CASSSRRPNTEAFF	14	.	TRBV28	few	TRBJ1-1
TGTGCCAGCACCCCGCTGGGCTATGGCTACACCTTC	CASTPLGYGYTF	12	.	TRBV28	.	TRBJ1-2